This T cell receptor (beta chain) was sequenced during a study of early T cells in non-severe SARS-CoV-2 infection (dated by TCRdb to the early 2020s). Looking at the study overall: Because TCR sequencing was done on bulk RNA from unsorted whole blood, the alpha and beta chains could not be paired. Broader findings and caveats from the paper: VDJdb matching was skewed toward anti-spike CD8 responses and likely underestimated virus-specific expansions, missing private and CD4 specificities.

The germline V gene (reference sequence) specifies SSHAT as CDR1 and FNYEAQ as CDR2. CDR3 length: 13 amino acids, cysteine to phenylalanine. Only the CDR3 portion is preserved as DNA: 39 bases, with reading frame beginning at the first base. Libraries were prepared through 5' RACE. Sequencing instrument: NextSeq 500. To correct for sequencing error and PCR bias, the TCR library protocol tagged individual cDNA molecules with unique molecular identifiers. Both TCR alpha and beta chains were sequenced, and tight co-correlation was observed between alpha and beta sequence abundances in each sample. Concerning the study's data processing: Decombinator V4 was used to annotate TCR sequences for V gene, J gene and CDR3. TCRs were defined as expanded if a significant change between any two time points was detected under a Poisson model with p below 0.0001. Abundances of TCRs were expressed as counts per million after normalisation to the total number of TCRs sequenced in each sample. TRAV1-2 paired with TRAJ12, TRAJ20 or TRAJ33 defined MAIT TCRs, while TRAV10 paired with TRAJ18 defined iNKT TCRs. VDJdb, accessed on 1 November 2021, was searched for TCRs annotated for CMV, EBV and SARS-CoV-2, and TCRs annotated for more than one antigen were excluded. TCRdb handled the public reads itself, with Q25 trimming in fastp and clone calling in MiXCR, and kept productive beta chains. All rows with the same CDR3 protein become a single entry with the most common DNA and genes. The V and J calls, along with clone size, are taken from TCRdb and not from the paper's own processing. The sample yields 20,000 to 25,000 distinct CDR3 sequences; 4.7% were counted once. 15% to 20% of the sample lies in the top ten.

This clonotype occurred many times. The target of this receptor is not known. An end of the junction does not agree with germline; a read error may underlie this. A case-control design nested within a healthcare worker cohort in London, UK, was used, with weekly nasopharyngeal swab PCR tests and blood sampling performed. Between 23 and 31 March 2020, the week of the UK lockdown, healthcare workers were enrolled and then followed up weekly for as long as 16 weeks. Material: whole blood. Rearrangement joined TRBV7-7 to TRBJ1-1, with the D gene uncertain. The TCR comes from an adult who was a healthcare worker with PCR-confirmed SARS-CoV-2 infection or an uninfected control (not recorded which). The encoded CDR3 is CASSLTLNTEAFF. The DNA is TGTGCTAGCAGCTTGACCTTAAACACTGAAGCTTTCTTT.